This section outlines one T cell receptor beta chain sequence together with its context. Its antigen is not identified. The record originates from a study of radiotherapy plus CTLA-4 blockade in lung cancer. Some clones are missing from TCRdb's copy, which holds only in-frame ones; the method was immunoSEQ multiplex PCR. The data contain 60,000 to 85,000 clones, about 88% of them seen just once; the ten biggest clones take up 0.87%. Points from the study as a whole: TCR clones from tumors expanded in blood after radiotherapy plus ipilimumab. Response, reportedly, was best predicted by interferon-beta along with early blood T cell clone dynamics.

The sequence came from a human donor with non-small cell lung cancer who had stable disease on radiotherapy plus ipilimumab. Sequenced material: peripheral blood, taken from a patient treated with radiotherapy plus ipilimumab.

The CDR3 nucleotides read TGTGCCAGCAGCTTAGTCAGGGGCTACGAGCAGTACTTC. Amino acids: CASSLVRGYEQYF. The V call is TRBV11-3, the J call TRBJ2-5, with D perhaps matching TRBD1 (6 bases). With the DNA end fitting TRBJ2-7 better, the J assignment may be wrong. Germline V gives CDR1 SGHNT, CDR2 YENEEA. The CDR3 spans 13 residues.